This TCR beta chain is from a study of blood T cell repertoires in COVID-19. TCRdb's table, derived via immunoSEQ multiplex PCR, lists solely in-frame clones and lacks some. The table has some 60,000 clones, roughly 88% seen once. Sequenced sample: peripheral blood. This clonotype was sampled from a man aged 60-69 years with acute or convalescent COVID-19.

The CDR3 bases are TGTGCCAGCAGTTACAGAGCGGGAGGAATCTACGAGCAGTACTTC. Translating gives CASSYRAGGIYEQYF. This chain uses TRBV6-2 or TRBV6-3 with TRBJ2-7; TRBD2 aligns across 9 bases. CDR3 size: 15 residues. V was pared by 2 bases and J by 3 bases, with 5 bases of the junction left unmatched. Germline V lookup: CDR1 MNHEY, CDR2 SVGEGT.